The 9 T cell receptor beta chains below all came from one sample that was sequenced in a study of identical twins. MiXCR, run by TCRdb on the 5' RACE reads, gives a single entry per CDR3 protein. Of some 590,000 distinct CDR3 sequences listed, more than 9% are singletons. These data were also filed under a second study, of yellow fever vaccine responses in identical twins.

Input material: PBMCs. The receptor set was obtained from a woman aged 18-30 years in good health.

The rearrangement joins TRBV7-9 to TRBJ2-3; D is perhaps TRBD2 (6 bases). In germline, CDR1 is SEHNR, CDR2 FQNEAQ (reference sequence). Trimming pared 4 bases from V and 6 bases from J, leaving 11 bases between. The CDR3 contains 13 residues. The CDR3 region has the DNA TGTGCCAGCAGCTCGGGACTTTCCGATACGCAGTATTTT. It codes for CASSSGLSDTQYF.

The chain employs TRBV5-1 and TRBJ2-7, with 7 bases identical to TRBD1. In germline, CDR1 is SGHRS, CDR2 YFSETQ. The CDR3 loop spans 16 amino acids. V shed 4 bases, J shed 0 bases, and the junction held 10 bases outside the gene matches. The CDR3 reads CASSTPGQSYSYEQYF. The CDR3 coding sequence is TGCGCCAGCAGCACCCCGGGACAGAGTTACTCCTACGAGCAGTACTTC.

The rearrangement uses TRBV27 and TRBJ1-4, with D perhaps matching TRBD1 (5 bases). Germline CDR1 MNHEY, CDR2 SMNVEV (reference sequence). V was clipped by 0 bases and J by 6 bases, with 8 bases between them. The CDR3 extends over 14 amino acids. The CDR3 nucleotides are TGTGCCAGCAGTTTATCAGGGGTTGATGAAAAACTGTTTTTT. Translating it yields CASSLSGVDEKLFF. Filled out from reference TRBV27 and TRBJ1-4, the complete variable domain reads EAQVTQNPRYLITVTGKKLTVTCSQNMNHEYMSWYRQDPGLGLRQIYYSMNVEVTDKGDVPEGYKVSRKEKRNFPLILESPSPNQTSLYFCASSLSGVDEKLFFGSGTQLSVL.

The table lists this clonotype with many counts. This chain uses TRBV4-2 with TRBJ2-7, with 7 bases aligning to TRBD2. This CDR3 comprises 14 residues. With 2 bases clipped from V and 4 bases from J, the junction kept 5 bases outside the gene matches. Germline V gene lookup returns CDR1 LGHNA and CDR2 YNFKEQ. DNA of the CDR3: TGTGCCAGCAGCCAAAGGGGAGGGGAGTACGAGCAGTACTTC. This sequence encodes CASSQRGGEYEQYF.

This clonotype was counted only a few times. This chain links TRBV7-2 with TRBJ1-3, with 9 bases aligning to TRBD1. The J segment lost 2 bases and the V segment lost 6 bases, leaving 5 bases of the junction unmatched. Germline CDR1 SGHTA, CDR2 FQGNSA. This CDR3 contains 15 residues. CDR3: CASSRDRVPGNTIYF. CDR3 sequence (DNA): TGTGCCAGCAGTCGGGACAGGGTACCTGGAAACACCATATATTTT.

In this sample, this clonotype turned up a few times. The chain joins TRBV29-1 to TRBJ2-1; perhaps TRBD1 as D (6 bases). Germline V gives CDR1 SQVTM, CDR2 ANQGSEA. This CDR3 contains 14 residues. The V gene lost 2 bases and the J gene lost 3 bases, with 11 bases spanning the gap. The CDR3 here is CSVETGHNYNEQFF. CDR3 in DNA: TGCAGCGTTGAAACGGGACACAACTACAATGAGCAGTTCTTC.

This clonotype was observed many times. V usage is TRBV11-2 and J usage is TRBJ2-2; D is perhaps TRBD1 or TRBD2 (5 bases each). V lost 6 bases, J lost 3 bases, and 14 bases lay in between. CDR3 length: 15 amino acids. In germline, CDR1 is SGHAT, CDR2 FQNNGV. CDR3 protein: CASRPGTDYTGELFF. For the CDR3, the DNA is TGTGCCAGCAGACCCGGGACGGATTACACCGGGGAGCTGTTTTTT. Using reference TRBV11-2 and TRBJ2-2 for the parts outside the CDR3, the full variable domain is EAGVAQSPRYKIIEKRQSVAFWCNPISGHATLYWYQQILGQGPKLLIQFQNNGVVDDSQLPKDRFSAERLKGVDSTLKIQPAKLEDSAVYLCASRPGTDYTGELFFGEGSRLTVL.

This clonotype came up a few times. J is TRBJ2-3 and V is TRBV30; 11 bases are shared with TRBD2. The germline gives CDR1 GTSNPN, CDR2 SVGIG (reference sequence). CDR3 size: 17 residues. Losses at the gene ends were 2 bases for V and 2 bases for J; bases not matched to a gene: 9. CDR3 amino acids: CAWSLRRGLADTDTQYF. The CDR3 DNA reads as TGTGCCTGGAGTCTCCGCCGGGGACTAGCGGACACAGATACGCAGTATTTT.

At least ten counts were recorded for this clonotype. The rearrangement joins TRBV10-2 to TRBJ2-5; D is unclear. CDR1 WSHSY and CDR2 SAAADI come from the germline V gene. V was cut by 9 bases and J by 0 bases, with 8 bases left in between. This CDR3 contains 12 residues. The CDR3 DNA reads TGCGCCAGTACAGTCAACCAAGAGACCCAGTACTTC. Residues: CASTVNQETQYF.